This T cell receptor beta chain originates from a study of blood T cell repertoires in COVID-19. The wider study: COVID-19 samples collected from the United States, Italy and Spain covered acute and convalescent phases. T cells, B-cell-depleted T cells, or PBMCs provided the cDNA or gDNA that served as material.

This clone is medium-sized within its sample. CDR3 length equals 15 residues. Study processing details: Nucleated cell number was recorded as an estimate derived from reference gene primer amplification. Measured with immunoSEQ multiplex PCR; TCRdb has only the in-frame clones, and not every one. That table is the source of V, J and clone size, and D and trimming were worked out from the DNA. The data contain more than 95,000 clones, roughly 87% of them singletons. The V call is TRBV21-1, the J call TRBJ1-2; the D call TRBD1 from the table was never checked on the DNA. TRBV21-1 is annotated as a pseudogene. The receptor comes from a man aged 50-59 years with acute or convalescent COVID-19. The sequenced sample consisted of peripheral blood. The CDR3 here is CASSTSTETNYGYTF. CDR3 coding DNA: TGTGCCAGCAGCACCTCGACAGAGACTAACTATGGCTACACCTTC.